The next 11 T cell receptor beta chains were all read from a single sample in a study of blood T cell repertoires in COVID-19. Clones were sequenced by immunoSEQ multiplex PCR, and TCRdb holds only the in-frame ones, with some missing. The sample has around 71,000 clones; approximately 83% are singletons. The sequenced sample was peripheral blood. The receptors were gathered from a man between 65 and 79 years old with acute or convalescent COVID-19.

The chain has TRBV7-2 and TRBJ2-7; 9 positions match TRBD1. Germline CDR1 and CDR2: SGHTA and FQGNSA. The CDR3 extends over 14 amino acids. V lost 4 bases to trimming and J lost 1 base; unmatched junction nucleotides: 2. The CDR3 protein is CASSSDRGSYEQYF. In DNA, the CDR3 is TGTGCCAGCAGCTCGGACAGGGGATCCTACGAGCAGTACTTC.

The V and J genes are TRBV5-1 and TRBJ1-4; 7 positions agree with TRBD1. In germline, CDR1 is SGHRS, CDR2 YFSETQ. Trimming cost V 0 bases and J 5 bases; bases outside gene matches: 4. This CDR3 has 15 amino acids. CDR3 loop: CASSLAGQLNEKLFF. For the CDR3, the DNA is TGCGCCAGCAGCTTGGCGGGACAGTTGAATGAAAAACTGTTTTTT.

This clone was detected once. The rearrangement joins TRBV28 to TRBJ1-2; 11 bases map to TRBD1. Germline V CDR1 and CDR2: MDHEN, SYDVKM. Trimming cost V 6 bases and J 8 bases; bases outside gene matches: 14. The CDR3 is made up of 16 amino acids. The CDR3 reads CASRLWGQGGSEGYTF. CDR3 nucleotides: TGTGCCAGCAGGCTCTGGGGACAGGGGGGTTCGGAGGGCTACACCTTC.

The CDR3 DNA follows: TGTGCCAGCAGCTCCAGCGGGAGGGCGAACACCGGGGAGCTGTTTTTT. Amino acid sequence: CASSSSGRANTGELFF. The genes are TRBV7-9 and TRBJ2-2, with 10 bases fitting TRBD2. The germline V gene encodes CDR1 SEHNR and CDR2 FQNEAQ (reference sequence). CDR3 length equals 16 residues. The V and J ends lost 4 bases and 0 bases, in that order; junction bases with no gene match: 2.

The J gene is TRBJ2-7, the V gene TRBV6-2 or TRBV6-3, with TRBD1 as a possible D gene (6 bases). The CDR3 totals 14 residues. CDR1 and CDR2 (germline): MNHEY, SVGEGT. The V gene lost 2 bases and the J gene lost 0 bases, with 8 bases spanning the gap. CDR3 sequence (DNA): TGTGCCAGCAGTTACCTGGGGGCCTCCTACGAGCAGTACTTC. Its protein is CASSYLGASYEQYF.

This clone has just one count. At one end the junction does not follow the germline gene, possibly because of a read error. This chain uses TRBV30 with TRBJ2-2, with TRBD2 matching 9 bases. Germline values: CDR1 GTSNPN, CDR2 SVGIG (reference sequence). The CDR3 length is 14 residues. The CDR3 bases are TGTGCCTGGAGCCTTAGCGGGAGAACCGGGGAGCTATTTTTT. Its protein product is CAWSLSGRTGELFF. Supplemented by reference TRBV30 and TRBJ2-2, the full variable domain reads SQTIHQWPATLVQPVGSPLSLECTVEGTSNPNLYWYRQAAGRGLQLLFYSVGIGQISSEVPQNLSASRPQDRQFILSSKKLLLSDSGFYLCAWSLSGRTGELFFGEGSRLTVL.

As concerns this clone: Its ends do not fully match the called genes, so a read error is possible. V and J are TRBV7-9 and TRBJ2-7; TRBD2 agrees at 10 bases. CDR3 length: 13 residues. Germline assignment: CDR1 SEHNR and CDR2 FQNEAQ (reference sequence). CDR3 protein: CASSLAGESEQYF. The CDR3 coding sequence is TGTGCCAGCAGCCTAGCGGGAGAAAGCGAGCAGTACTTC.

The chain uses TRBV14 and TRBJ2-7; possible D gene TRBD2, 5 bases. Per germline, CDR1 SGHDN and CDR2 FVKESK. Trimming took off 5 bases at V and 3 bases at J, with 8 bases between the two ends. This CDR3 comprises 12 residues. CDR3 sequence (DNA): TGTGCCAGCAGCTCTCGGGGCTACGAGCAGTACTTC. Its translation: CASSSRGYEQYF.

This rearrangement joins TRBV7-6 to TRBJ1-5, with TRBD1 matching over 8 bases. V gave up 3 bases and J gave up 6 bases; unmatched junction bases: 7. The germline V gene has CDR1 SGHVS and CDR2 FNYEAQ. The CDR3 spans 15 residues. The CDR3 reads CASSLTGERRQPQHF. The CDR3 coding sequence is TGTGCCAGCAGCTTGACAGGGGAGAGGCGTCAGCCCCAGCATTTT.

This rearrangement joins TRBV3-1 (or the pseudogene TRBV3-2) to TRBJ1-2; the match to TRBD1 covers 8 bases. V trimming: 4 bases; J trimming: 5 bases; junction bases outside the gene matches: 6. The CDR3 is made up of 14 amino acids. Germline CDR1 LGHDT, CDR2 YNNKEL (reference sequence). CDR3 residues: CASSLDRVVYGYTF. The CDR3 nucleotides read TGTGCCAGCAGCCTGGACAGGGTGGTTTATGGCTACACCTTC.

The chain is built from TRBV2 and TRBJ2-3; no clear D gene. Germline V gives CDR1 SNHLY, CDR2 FYNNEI. Trimming left V 2 bases short and J 7 bases short, with 7 bases between. The CDR3 is 12 amino acids. In nucleotides, the CDR3 is TGTGCCAGCAGTGAATCCCTACATACGCAGTATTTT. Translation gives CASSESLHTQYF.